This TCR beta chain was found in a study of T cell changes during pregnancy in multiple sclerosis. The CDR3 has 14 residues. Trimming took off 0 bases at V and 1 base at J, with 7 bases between the two ends. Germline lookup yields CDR1 SGDLS and CDR2 YYNGEE. Profiling relied on immunoSEQ multiplex PCR, and the TCRdb table lists in-frame clones only, not all of them. The table records tens of thousands of clones, more than 85% of them present only once. The sample in question was peripheral blood, obtained in the first trimester of pregnancy. This chain links TRBV9 with TRBJ1-1; D remains unclear. This TCR was sampled from a female donor with multiple sclerosis, enrolled in a pregnancy study. The CDR3 loop reads CASSVDLGNTEAFF. Here the CDR3 DNA reads TGTGCCAGCAGCGTAGATCTAGGGAACACTGAAGCTTTCTTT.